This entry lists 26 T cell receptor beta chains sequenced from one sample in a study of cytomegalovirus exposure and HLA in healthy donors. Both 60 Vbeta primers and 13 Jbeta primers went into the PCR. Clones were read by immunoSEQ multiplex PCR, and TCRdb kept only the in-frame ones, dropping some. The sample holds about 120,000 clones, around three fifths seen once. Sample: PBMCs. The receptors come from a woman between 40 and 55 years old in good health and CMV-seropositive.

This clone was counted between two and nine times. The chain carries TRBV29-1 and TRBJ2-2, with D tentatively TRBD1 (5 bases). The CDR3 runs 13 residues. CDR1 is SQVTM, CDR2 ANQGSEA, per germline. The V end was cut by 0 bases, the J end by 6 bases, with 8 bases between. CDR3 in DNA: TGCAGCGTTGAAGACAGGGTCGCCGGGGAGCTGTTTTTT. The encoded protein is CSVEDRVAGELFF.

The V and J genes are TRBV6-4 and TRBJ2-3; 7 positions agree with TRBD1. J was trimmed by 0 bases and V by 3 bases; bases with no gene match: 3. The CDR3 runs to 15 residues. Germline values: CDR1 MRHNA, CDR2 SNTAGT. Written as DNA, the CDR3 is TGTGCCAGCAGTGAGGGACAGAGGAGCACAGATACGCAGTATTTT. Translation: CASSEGQRSTDTQYF.

The chain employs TRBV7-6 and TRBJ2-5; 14 bases map to TRBD2. The CDR3 is made up of 17 amino acids. The V and J ends lost 5 bases and 1 base, in that order; junction bases with no gene match: 6. In germline, CDR1 is SGHVS, CDR2 FNYEAQ. The CDR3 is CASSTWTSGGFQETQYF. In DNA, the CDR3 is TGTGCCAGCAGCACCTGGACTAGCGGGGGGTTCCAAGAGACCCAGTACTTC.

This clone was counted between two and nine times. The chain employs TRBV2 and TRBJ2-5; D gene unclear. This CDR3 spans 11 amino acids. Germline CDR1 and CDR2: SNHLY and FYNNEI. V shed 6 bases and J shed 3 bases, with 5 bases lying between them. CDR3 sequence (DNA): TGTGCCAGCAGGCAGGAAGAGACCCAGTACTTC. Its translation is CASRQEETQYF.

This sequence joins TRBV11-2 and TRBJ1-1; the match to TRBD1 covers 7 bases. The CDR3 is 14 amino acids. Germline V gene sequence: CDR1 SGHAT, CDR2 FQNNGV. The J segment lost 3 bases and the V segment lost 2 bases, leaving 3 bases of the junction unmatched. CDR3 coding DNA: TGTGCCAGCAGCTTAACCGACAGGGACACTGAAGCTTTCTTT. It encodes CASSLTDRDTEAFF. Full variable domain (rest looked up from reference TRBV11-2 and TRBJ1-1): EAGVAQSPRYKIIEKRQSVAFWCNPISGHATLYWYQQILGQGPKLLIQFQNNGVVDDSQLPKDRFSAERLKGVDSTLKIQPAKLEDSAVYLCASSLTDRDTEAFFGQGTRLTVV.

The chain is built from TRBV7-8 and TRBJ2-7; TRBD2 might be the D (5 bases). The CDR3 is 13 residues long. Trimming removed 0 bases from V and 3 bases from J, with 6 bases in between. Germline loops: CDR1 SGHVS, CDR2 FQNEAQ. The CDR3 DNA follows: TGTGCCAGCAGCTTAGCCGGGGTCTACGAGCAGTACTTC. Its protein is CASSLAGVYEQYF.

The chain uses TRBV9 and TRBJ1-1; D is uncertain. Trimming took off 3 bases at V and 0 bases at J, with 6 bases between the two ends. CDR1 is SGDLS, CDR2 YYNGEE, per germline. The CDR3 sequence is 13 residues long. CDR3 residues: CASSGQMNTEAFF. As DNA, the CDR3 is TGTGCCAGCAGCGGCCAGATGAACACTGAAGCTTTCTTT.

This clone was counted only a few times. The gene calls are TRBV6-1 and TRBJ1-4; no reliable D call. Germline V gene sequence: CDR1 MNHNS, CDR2 SASEGT. Between the trimmed V and J ends, which lost 6 bases and 10 bases, there was a span of 12 bases. The CDR3 covers 12 residues. CDR3 nucleotides: TGTGCCAGCAGCCCGGTTATCCGAAAACTGTTTTTT. Its translation: CASSPVIRKLFF.

The J gene is TRBJ1-1, the V gene TRBV6-5; D gene unclear. Trimming left V 6 bases short and J 1 base short, with 9 bases between. Germline CDR1 and CDR2: MNHEY and SVGAGI. This CDR3 region has 13 residues. In nucleotides, the CDR3 is TGTGCCAGCAGACGATCAGGGAACACTGAAGCTTTCTTT. Protein: CASRRSGNTEAFF.

V usage is TRBV6-1 and J usage is TRBJ1-5; maybe TRBD1 (6 bases). Germline V gene data show CDR1 as MNHNS and CDR2 as SASEGT. Trimming shortened V by 5 bases and J by 2 bases, and 10 bases separated the two germline ends. CDR3 length: 14 residues. CDR3 DNA sequence: TGTGCCAGCAGTTTGACAGGAGGCAATCAGCCCCAGCATTTT. It encodes CASSLTGGNQPQHF.

V is TRBV2 and J is TRBJ1-5, with D maybe TRBD1 (5 bases). Between the trimmed V and J ends, which lost 3 bases and 0 bases, there was a span of 6 bases. CDR1 is SNHLY and CDR2 is FYNNEI in the germline V gene. The CDR3 covers 14 residues. The DNA of the CDR3 is TGTGCCAGCAGTGAGACAGATAGCAATCAGCCCCAGCATTTT. The encoded protein is CASSETDSNQPQHF.

This clone was observed a few times. The genes are TRBV5-1 and TRBJ2-5; D perhaps matches TRBD1 (5 bases). The DNA end favors TRBJ2-7, so the J call may be wrong. Per the germline V gene, CDR1 is SGHRS and CDR2 is YFSETQ. There are 17 residues in the CDR3. Here the CDR3 DNA reads TGCGCCAGCAGCTTTGACCCACCTCAGGGAACATCCTACGAGCAGTACTTC. Its protein product is CASSFDPPQGTSYEQYF.

This clone was observed a handful of times. The V call is TRBV6-5, the J call TRBJ1-5; D unclear. V was clipped by 1 base and J by 10 bases, with 8 bases between them. The CDR3 sequence is 12 residues long. Germline CDR1 and CDR2: MNHEY and SVGAGI. The chain's CDR3 is CASSYWGGPQHF. The CDR3 nucleotides are TGTGCCAGCAGTTACTGGGGAGGTCCCCAGCATTTT.

The chain joins TRBV27 to TRBJ2-7; D is unclear. The CDR3 covers 13 residues. Per germline, CDR1 MNHEY and CDR2 SMNVEV (reference sequence). Trimming stripped 2 bases from V and 0 bases from J, with 5 bases between. Here the CDR3 reads CASSLISSYEQYF. The CDR3 DNA reads TGTGCCAGCAGTTTAATTAGCTCCTACGAGCAGTACTTC.

The chain has TRBV9 and TRBJ2-1; 11 bases are a match to TRBD2. CDR1 and CDR2 from the germline V gene are SGDLS and YYNGEE. The CDR3 is 15 residues long. V gave up 3 bases and J gave up 7 bases; unmatched junction bases: 6. The CDR3 sequence: CASSGTSGRGNEQFF. CDR3 DNA: TGTGCCAGCAGCGGAACTAGCGGGAGAGGGAATGAGCAGTTCTTC. Variable domain in full (rest from reference TRBV9 and TRBJ2-1): DSGVTQTPKHLITATGQRVTLRCSPRSGDLSVYWYQQSLDQGLQFLIQYYNGEERAKGNILERFSAQQFPDLHSELNLSSLELGDSALYFCASSGTSGRGNEQFFGPGTRLTVL.

This chain uses TRBV6-5 with TRBJ2-3, with TRBD1 as a possible D gene (6 bases). V shed 6 bases and J shed 1 base, with 11 bases lying between them. Germline lookup yields CDR1 MNHEY and CDR2 SVGAGI. The CDR3 length is 14 residues. The CDR3 region is CASRSGHRTDTQYF. CDR3 bases: TGTGCCAGCAGATCGGGACACCGCACAGATACGCAGTATTTT.

There are a few counts of this clone. This chain connects TRBV5-1 to TRBJ2-2; 8 nucleotides line up with TRBD1. The J segment lost 4 bases and the V segment lost 3 bases, leaving 2 bases of the junction unmatched. Per the germline V gene, CDR1 is SGHRS and CDR2 is YFSETQ. The CDR3 spans 14 residues. The CDR3 sequence is CASSWTGSTGELFF. CDR3 in DNA: TGCGCCAGCAGCTGGACAGGGAGCACCGGGGAGCTGTTTTTT.

J is TRBJ2-7 and V is TRBV4-1; 11 nucleotides align to TRBD2. The ends lost 2 bases at V and 5 bases at J; junction bases unmatched: 8. The CDR3 is 16 residues long. Germline loops: CDR1 MGHRA, CDR2 YSYEKL. CDR3 residues: CASSQPTSGSFDEQYF. CDR3 nucleotide sequence: TGCGCCAGCAGCCAACCAACTAGCGGGAGTTTCGACGAGCAGTACTTC.

On this clone: The junction and the germline gene differ at one end; a read error may be behind it. This rearrangement joins TRBV7-9 to TRBJ2-1, with D perhaps matching TRBD2 (6 bases). The CDR3 sequence is 16 residues long. Germline lookup yields CDR1 SEHNR and CDR2 FQNEAQ (reference sequence). CDR3 sequence (DNA): TGTTCCAGCAGCTTTATTCGGGAGAGCTCCTACAATGAGCAGTTCTTC. Protein sequence: CSSSFIRESSYNEQFF. Looking up the rest from reference TRBV7-9 and TRBJ2-1 gives the full variable domain: DTGVSQNPRHKITKRGQNVTFRCDPISEHNRLYWYRQTLGQGPEFLTYFQNEAQLEKSRLLSDRFSAERPKGSFSTLEIQRTEQGDSAMYLCSSSFIRESSYNEQFFGPGTRLTVL.

This chain connects TRBV28 to TRBJ2-7; TRBD2 is a possible D gene (6 bases). Germline CDR1 MDHEN, CDR2 SYDVKM. Trimming left V 3 bases short and J 9 bases short, with 18 bases between. The CDR3 loop spans 14 amino acids. This CDR3 reads CASSLVGGGAVQYF. CDR3 DNA: TGTGCCAGCAGTTTGGTGGGAGGTGGAGCGGTGCAGTACTTC.

This clone has only one observation. The chain employs TRBV5-6 and TRBJ2-7; 8 nucleotides match TRBD2. CDR3 length equals 14 residues. Germline values: CDR1 SGHDT, CDR2 YYEEEE. The V and J ends lost 2 bases and 3 bases, in that order; junction bases with no gene match: 4. CDR3 residues: CASSFGGVLYEQYF. The CDR3 nucleotides read TGTGCCAGCAGCTTCGGGGGGGTTCTCTACGAGCAGTACTTC.

In this sample, this clone turned up once. This rearrangement joins TRBV9 to TRBJ2-5; 11 bases line up with TRBD2. V was pared by 0 bases and J by 3 bases, with 1 base of the junction left unmatched. The germline V gene encodes CDR1 SGDLS and CDR2 YYNGEE. CDR3 length equals 15 residues. The CDR3 spells CASSVGLAGKETQYF. CDR3 nucleotides: TGTGCCAGCAGCGTAGGACTAGCGGGAAAAGAGACCCAGTACTTC.

This clone was observed a handful of times. The rearrangement uses TRBV10-3 and TRBJ1-1, with TRBD1 identical over 11 bases. Trimming took 10 bases from V and 1 from J; bases not matched to a gene: 5. Per germline, CDR1 ENHRY and CDR2 SYGVKD. This CDR3 contains 14 residues. CDR3: CATGTGGENTEAFF. CDR3 sequence (DNA): TGTGCCACAGGGACAGGGGGGGAGAACACTGAAGCTTTCTTT.

The rearrangement uses TRBV7-2 and TRBJ1-2, with D maybe TRBD1 (5 bases). Trimming took off 3 bases at V and 8 bases at J, with 10 bases between the two ends. The CDR3 is made up of 12 amino acids. Germline loops: CDR1 SGHTA, CDR2 FQGNSA. CDR3: CASSFGGEGYTF. The CDR3 nucleotides read TGTGCCAGCAGCTTCGGGGGTGAGGGCTACACCTTC.

This CDR3 reads CASSSQGTQPYEQYF. CDR3 coding DNA: TGTGCCAGCAGCTCCCAGGGTACCCAACCCTACGAGCAGTACTTC. The rearrangement links TRBV13 to TRBJ2-7; possible D gene TRBD1, 5 bases. Per germline, CDR1 PRHDT and CDR2 FYEKMQ (reference sequence). CDR3 size: 15 residues. V was clipped by 4 bases and J by 2 bases, with 15 bases between them.

This clone turned up a few times. Other DNA sequences in the sample encode the same CDR3. V is TRBV5-4 and J is TRBJ2-5; D ambiguous. V was pared by 1 base and J by 5 bases, with 6 bases between. CDR3 length: 12 residues. CDR1 SGHNT and CDR2 YYREEE come from the germline V gene (reference sequence). The CDR3 bases are TGTGCCAGCAGCTTGCCCCTGGAGACCCAGTACTTC. Encoded protein: CASSLPLETQYF. The entire variable domain, with the rest obtained from reference TRBV5-4 and TRBJ2-5, is as follows: ETGVTQSPTHLIKTRGQQVTLRCSSQSGHNTVSWYQQALGQGPQFIFQYYREEENGRGNFPPRFSGLQFPNYSSELNVNALELDDSALYLCASSLPLETQYFGPGTRLLVL.